Sequencing of this TCR beta chain was carried out in a study of T-cell memory formation after mild COVID-19. This clonotype has more than one count but fewer than ten. It was 5'RACE with constant-segment primers that produced the TCR alpha and TCR beta cDNA libraries, which carried sample barcodes and UMIs. TCRdb called the 5' RACE reads again in MiXCR, with one record for every CDR3 protein. The data contain 250,000 to 400,000 distinct CDR3 sequences, 14% of them singletons. Looked up from germline, CDR1 is SGHTA and CDR2 is FQGNSA. The CDR3 has 15 amino acids. Trimming removed 1 base at V and 0 bases at J, with 9 bases between.

The sample taken for sequencing was PBMCs or a T cell subset sorted from them (not recorded which). The receptor was derived from a man between 18 and 29 years old who had mild COVID-19 (a few samples of this study predate the infection). Cell type and time point are not known. V usage is TRBV7-2 and J usage is TRBJ1-1; D might be TRBD1 (6 bases). CDR3 DNA sequence: TGTGCCAGCAGCTTAGATGGGGGGCTGAACACTGAAGCTTTCTTT. Amino acid sequence: CASSLDGGLNTEAFF.